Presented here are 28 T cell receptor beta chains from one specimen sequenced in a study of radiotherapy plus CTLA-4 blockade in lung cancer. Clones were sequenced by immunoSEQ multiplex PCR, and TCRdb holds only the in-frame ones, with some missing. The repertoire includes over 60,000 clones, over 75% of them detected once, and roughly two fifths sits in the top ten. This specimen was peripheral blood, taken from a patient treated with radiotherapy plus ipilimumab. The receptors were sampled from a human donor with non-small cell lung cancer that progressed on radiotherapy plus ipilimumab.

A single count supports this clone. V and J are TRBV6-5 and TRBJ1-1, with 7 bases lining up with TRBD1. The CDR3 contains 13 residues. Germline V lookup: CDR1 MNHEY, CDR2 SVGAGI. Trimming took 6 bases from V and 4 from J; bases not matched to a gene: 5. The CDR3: CASSPGQTTEAFF. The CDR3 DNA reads TGTGCCAGCAGCCCGGGACAGACCACTGAAGCTTTCTTT.

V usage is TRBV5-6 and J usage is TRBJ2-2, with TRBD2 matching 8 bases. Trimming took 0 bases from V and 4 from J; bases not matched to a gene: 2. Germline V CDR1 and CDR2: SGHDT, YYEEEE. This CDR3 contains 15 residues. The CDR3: CASSLGAGATGELFF. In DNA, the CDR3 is TGTGCCAGCAGCTTGGGAGCGGGAGCCACCGGGGAGCTGTTTTTT. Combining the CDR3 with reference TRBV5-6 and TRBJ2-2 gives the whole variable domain DAGVTQSPTHLIKTRGQQVTLRCSPKSGHDTVSWYQQALGQGPQFIFQYYEEEERQRGNFPDRFSGHQFPNYSSELNVNALLLGDSALYLCASSLGAGATGELFFGEGSRLTVL.

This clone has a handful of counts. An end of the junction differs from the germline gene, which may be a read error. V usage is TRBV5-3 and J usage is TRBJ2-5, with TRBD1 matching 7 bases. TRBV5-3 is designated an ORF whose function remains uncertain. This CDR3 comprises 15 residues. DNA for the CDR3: TGTGCCAGCAGCTTAACCTCAGACAGGGAAGAGACCCAGTACTTC. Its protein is CASSLTSDREETQYF.

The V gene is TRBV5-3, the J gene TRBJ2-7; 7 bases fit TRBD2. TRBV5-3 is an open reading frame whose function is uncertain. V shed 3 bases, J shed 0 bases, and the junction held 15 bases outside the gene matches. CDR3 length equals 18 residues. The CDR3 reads CARSSLPGLTTFSYEQYF. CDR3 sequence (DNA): TGTGCCAGAAGCTCCCTCCCGGGACTAACCACATTCTCCTACGAGCAGTACTTC.

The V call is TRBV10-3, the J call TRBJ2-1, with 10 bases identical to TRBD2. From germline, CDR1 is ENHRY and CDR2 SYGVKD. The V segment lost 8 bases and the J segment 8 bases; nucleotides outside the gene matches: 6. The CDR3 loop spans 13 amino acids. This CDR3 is CAIRSGRSDEQFF. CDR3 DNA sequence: TGTGCCATCCGTAGCGGGAGGTCCGATGAGCAGTTCTTC.

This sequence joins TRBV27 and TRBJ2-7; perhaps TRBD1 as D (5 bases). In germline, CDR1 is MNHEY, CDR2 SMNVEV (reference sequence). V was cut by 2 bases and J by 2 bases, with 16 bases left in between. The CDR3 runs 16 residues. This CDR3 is CASSLLLTAPPYEQYF. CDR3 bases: TGTGCCAGCAGTTTACTTTTGACAGCGCCCCCCTACGAGCAGTACTTC.

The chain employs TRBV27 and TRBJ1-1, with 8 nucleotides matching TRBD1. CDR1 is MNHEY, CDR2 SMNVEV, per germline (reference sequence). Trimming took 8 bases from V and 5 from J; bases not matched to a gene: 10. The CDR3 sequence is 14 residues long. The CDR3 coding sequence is TGTGCCAGCGGCTGGACAGGGTTGGGAACTGAAGCTTTCTTT. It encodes CASGWTGLGTEAFF.

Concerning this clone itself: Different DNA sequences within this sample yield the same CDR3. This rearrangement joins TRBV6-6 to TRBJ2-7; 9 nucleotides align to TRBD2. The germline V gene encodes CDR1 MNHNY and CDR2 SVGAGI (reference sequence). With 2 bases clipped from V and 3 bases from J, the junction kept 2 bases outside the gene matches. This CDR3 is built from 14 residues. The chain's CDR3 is CASSYGTSSYEQYF. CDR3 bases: TGTGCCAGCAGTTACGGGACTAGCAGCTACGAGCAGTACTTC.

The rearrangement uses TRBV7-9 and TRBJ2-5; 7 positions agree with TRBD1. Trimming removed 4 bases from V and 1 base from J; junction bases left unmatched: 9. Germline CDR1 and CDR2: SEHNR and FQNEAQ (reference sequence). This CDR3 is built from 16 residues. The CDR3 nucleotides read TGTGCCAGCAGCTCCGAATCGGGACAGACCCAAGAGACCCAGTACTTC. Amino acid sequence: CASSSESGQTQETQYF.

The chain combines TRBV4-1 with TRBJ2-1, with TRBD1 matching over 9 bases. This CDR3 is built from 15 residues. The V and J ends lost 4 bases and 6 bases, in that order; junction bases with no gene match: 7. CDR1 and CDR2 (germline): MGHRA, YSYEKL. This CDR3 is CASSRGTGMGNEQFF. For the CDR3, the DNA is TGCGCCAGCAGCCGAGGGACAGGGATGGGCAATGAGCAGTTCTTC.

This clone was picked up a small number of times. CDR3 sequence: CASSPLPGPNAEKLFF. The CDR3 DNA is TGTGCCAGTAGCCCTTTACCGGGCCCTAACGCTGAAAAACTGTTTTTT. The rearrangement links TRBV19 to TRBJ1-4; D ambiguous. The CDR3 is made up of 16 amino acids. From germline, CDR1 is LNHDA and CDR2 SQIVND (reference sequence). The V end lost 6 bases, the J end lost 7 bases, and 21 bases lay between the germline ends.

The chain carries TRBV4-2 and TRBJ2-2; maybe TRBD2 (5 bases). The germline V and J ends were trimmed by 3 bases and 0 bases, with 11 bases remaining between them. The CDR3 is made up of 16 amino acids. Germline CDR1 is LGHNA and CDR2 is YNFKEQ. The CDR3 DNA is TGTGCCAGCAGCCAGAGGGCCCCAGCGAACACCGGGGAGCTGTTTTTT. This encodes CASSQRAPANTGELFF.

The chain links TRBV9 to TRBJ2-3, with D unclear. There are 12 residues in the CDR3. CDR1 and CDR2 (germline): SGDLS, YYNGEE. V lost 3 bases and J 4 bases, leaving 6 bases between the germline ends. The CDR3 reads CASSGSPDTQYF. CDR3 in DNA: TGTGCCAGCAGCGGAAGCCCAGATACGCAGTATTTT. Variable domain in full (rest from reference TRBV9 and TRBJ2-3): DSGVTQTPKHLITATGQRVTLRCSPRSGDLSVYWYQQSLDQGLQFLIQYYNGEERAKGNILERFSAQQFPDLHSELNLSSLELGDSALYFCASSGSPDTQYFGPGTRLTVL.

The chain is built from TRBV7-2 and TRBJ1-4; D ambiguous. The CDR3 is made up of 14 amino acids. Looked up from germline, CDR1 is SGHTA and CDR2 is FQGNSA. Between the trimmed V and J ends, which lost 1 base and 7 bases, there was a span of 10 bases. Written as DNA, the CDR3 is TGTGCCAGCAGCTTAGGTCCCAGCCCTGAAAAACTGTTTTTT. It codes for CASSLGPSPEKLFF.

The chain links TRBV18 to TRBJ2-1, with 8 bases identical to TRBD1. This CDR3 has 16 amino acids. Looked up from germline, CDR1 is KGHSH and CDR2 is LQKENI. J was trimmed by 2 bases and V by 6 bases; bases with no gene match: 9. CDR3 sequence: CASSLRGTGAYNEQFF. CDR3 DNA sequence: TGTGCCAGCTCCCTTCGGGGGACAGGTGCCTACAATGAGCAGTTCTTC. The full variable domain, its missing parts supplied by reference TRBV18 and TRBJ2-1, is NAGVMQNPRHLVRRRGQEARLRCSPMKGHSHVYWYRQLPEEGLKFMVYLQKENIIDESGMPKERFSAEFPKEGPSILRIQQVVRGDSAAYFCASSLRGTGAYNEQFFGPGTRLTVL.

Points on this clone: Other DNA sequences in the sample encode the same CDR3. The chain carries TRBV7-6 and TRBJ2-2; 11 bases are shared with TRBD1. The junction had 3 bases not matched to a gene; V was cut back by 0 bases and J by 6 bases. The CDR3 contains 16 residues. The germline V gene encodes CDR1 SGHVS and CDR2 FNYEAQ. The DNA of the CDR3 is TGTGCCAGCAGCTTAGCCGCGGGACAGGGGGCCGGGGAGCTGTTTTTT. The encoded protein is CASSLAAGQGAGELFF.

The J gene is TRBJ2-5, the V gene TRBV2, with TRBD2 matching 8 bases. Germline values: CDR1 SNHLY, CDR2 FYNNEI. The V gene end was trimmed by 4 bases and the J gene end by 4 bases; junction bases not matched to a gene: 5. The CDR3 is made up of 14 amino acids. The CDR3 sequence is CASSALAGGETQYF. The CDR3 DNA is TGTGCCAGCAGTGCCCTGGCGGGGGGAGAGACCCAGTACTTC.

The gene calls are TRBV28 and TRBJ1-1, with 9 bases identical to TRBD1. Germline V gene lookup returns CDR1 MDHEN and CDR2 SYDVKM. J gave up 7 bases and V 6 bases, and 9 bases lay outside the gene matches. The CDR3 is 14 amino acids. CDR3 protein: CASRPPGQGLEAFF. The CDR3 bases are TGTGCCAGCAGACCTCCGGGACAGGGTCTTGAAGCTTTCTTT.

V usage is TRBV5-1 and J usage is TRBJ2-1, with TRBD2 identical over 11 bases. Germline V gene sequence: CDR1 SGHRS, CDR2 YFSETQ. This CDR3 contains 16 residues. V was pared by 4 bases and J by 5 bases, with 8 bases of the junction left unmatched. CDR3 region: CASSPNPGLADNEQFF. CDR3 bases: TGCGCCAGCAGCCCCAATCCGGGACTAGCGGACAATGAGCAGTTCTTC.

CDR3 loop: CASSLGGDTEAFF. The CDR3 nucleotides are TGTGCCAGCAGCTTAGGAGGGGATACTGAAGCTTTCTTT. The rearrangement links TRBV7-8 to TRBJ1-1; possibly TRBD1 for D (5 bases). The CDR3 sequence is 13 residues long. With 1 base removed from V and 5 bases from J, the gap between germline ends came to 8 bases. CDR1 and CDR2 (germline): SGHVS, FQNEAQ.

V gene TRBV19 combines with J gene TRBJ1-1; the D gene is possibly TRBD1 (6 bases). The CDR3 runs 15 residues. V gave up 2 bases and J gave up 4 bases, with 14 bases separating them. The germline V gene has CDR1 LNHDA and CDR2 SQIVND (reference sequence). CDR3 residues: CASSITGGLGTEAFF. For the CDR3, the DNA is TGTGCCAGTAGTATAACGGGGGGGCTAGGCACTGAAGCTTTCTTT. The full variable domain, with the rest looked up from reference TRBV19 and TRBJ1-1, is DGGITQSPKYLFRKEGQNVTLSCEQNLNHDAMYWYRQDPGQGLRLIYYSQIVNDFQKGDIAEGYSVSREKKESFPLTVTSAQKNPTAFYLCASSITGGLGTEAFFGQGTRLTVV.

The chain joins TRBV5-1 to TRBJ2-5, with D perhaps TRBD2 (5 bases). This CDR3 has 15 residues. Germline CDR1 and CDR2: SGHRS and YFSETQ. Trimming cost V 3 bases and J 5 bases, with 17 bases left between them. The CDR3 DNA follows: TGCGCCAGCAGCTCGTTGACCGCCCGAGGGGAGACCCAGTACTTC. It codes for CASSSLTARGETQYF.

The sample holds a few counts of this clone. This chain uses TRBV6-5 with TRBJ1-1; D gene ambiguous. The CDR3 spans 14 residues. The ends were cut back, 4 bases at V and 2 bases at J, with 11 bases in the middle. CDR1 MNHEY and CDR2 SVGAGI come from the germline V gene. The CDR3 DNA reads TGTGCCAGCAGTTTAAACGCCGGAAACACTGAAGCTTTCTTT. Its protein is CASSLNAGNTEAFF.

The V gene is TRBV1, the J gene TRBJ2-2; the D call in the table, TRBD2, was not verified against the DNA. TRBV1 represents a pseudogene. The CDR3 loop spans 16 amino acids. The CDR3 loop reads CTSSQEGSGNTGELFF. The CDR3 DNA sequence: TGCACCAGCAGCCAAGAGGGTAGCGGGAACACCGGGGAGCTGTTTTTT.

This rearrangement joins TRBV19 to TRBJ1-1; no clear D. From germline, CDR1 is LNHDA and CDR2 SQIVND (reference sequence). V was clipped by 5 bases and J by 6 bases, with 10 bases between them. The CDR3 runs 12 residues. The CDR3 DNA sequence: TGTGCCAGTAGTGGTGGGTCCCCTGAAGCTTTCTTT. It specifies CASSGGSPEAFF.

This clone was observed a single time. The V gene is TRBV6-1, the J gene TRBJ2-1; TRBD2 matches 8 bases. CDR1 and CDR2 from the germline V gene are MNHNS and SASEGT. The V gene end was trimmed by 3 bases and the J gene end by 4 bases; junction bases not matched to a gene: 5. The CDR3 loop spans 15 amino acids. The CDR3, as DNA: TGTGCCAGCAGTGAGGGCGCGGGAGGTTACAATGAGCAGTTCTTC. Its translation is CASSEGAGGYNEQFF.

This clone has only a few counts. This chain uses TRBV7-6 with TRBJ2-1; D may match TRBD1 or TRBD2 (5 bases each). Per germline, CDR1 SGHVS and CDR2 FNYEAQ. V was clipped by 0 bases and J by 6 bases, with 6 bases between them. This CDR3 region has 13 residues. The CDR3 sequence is CASSLARGNEQFF. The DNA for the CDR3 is TGTGCCAGCAGCTTAGCGAGGGGCAATGAGCAGTTCTTC.

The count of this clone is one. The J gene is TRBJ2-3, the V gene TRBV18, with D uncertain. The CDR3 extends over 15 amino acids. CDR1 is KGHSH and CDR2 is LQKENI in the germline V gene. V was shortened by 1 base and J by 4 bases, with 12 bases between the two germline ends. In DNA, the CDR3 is TGTGCCAGCTCACCACGGATGAAGGGATCAGATACGCAGTATTTT. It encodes CASSPRMKGSDTQYF.